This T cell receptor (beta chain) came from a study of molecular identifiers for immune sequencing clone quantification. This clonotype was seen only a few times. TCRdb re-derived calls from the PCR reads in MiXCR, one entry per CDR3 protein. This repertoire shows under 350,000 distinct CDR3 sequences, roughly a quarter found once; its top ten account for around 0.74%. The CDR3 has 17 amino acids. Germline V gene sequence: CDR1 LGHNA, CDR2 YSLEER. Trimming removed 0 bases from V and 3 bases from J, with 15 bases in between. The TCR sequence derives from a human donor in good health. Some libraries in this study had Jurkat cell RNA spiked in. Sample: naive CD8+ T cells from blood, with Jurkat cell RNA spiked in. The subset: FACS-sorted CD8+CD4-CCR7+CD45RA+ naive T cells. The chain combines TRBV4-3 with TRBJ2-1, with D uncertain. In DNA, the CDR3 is TGCGCCAGCAGCCAAGATGTCTGGGTGAGCGACTACAATGAGCAGTTCTTC. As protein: CASSQDVWVSDYNEQFF.